This TCR beta chain was recorded in a study of breast tumors, draining lymph nodes, adjacent tissues. TCRdb re-analysed the multiplex PCR reads in MiXCR, keeping a single row per CDR3 protein. The data hold more than 80,000 distinct CDR3 sequences, with under 40% observed a single time. This clonotype has ten or more counts. What it binds is unknown. Points from the study as a whole: Most tumor T cells seemingly derive from lymph node, then expand in tumor. Tumor repertoires ranked between lymph nodes and nontumor tissue in diversity, with V and J gene preferences.

This CDR3 has 15 amino acids. CDR1 is MGHRA, CDR2 YSYEKL, per germline. Trimming removed 3 bases from V and 4 bases from J; junction bases left unmatched: 4. The lymph nodes were axillary draining lymph nodes from breast cancer patients. The J gene is TRBJ2-5, the V gene TRBV4-1, with 11 bases matching TRBD1. The sequencing input was axillary lymph node tissue. The receptor's source is a female donor with breast cancer. Some clones in this sample may be carry-over from other donors' samples. The CDR3 loop reads CASSHWTGGGETQYF. In nucleotides, the CDR3 is TGCGCCAGCAGCCACTGGACAGGGGGCGGAGAGACCCAGTACTTC.